This TCR beta chain comes out of a study of shared clonotypes between healthy human individuals. The length of the CDR3 is 14 residues. Germline lookup yields CDR1 SGHTA and CDR2 FQGTGA. With respect to this clone: This likely stems from a read error, as it lies one base from a far larger clone. In the same sample, other DNA sequences code for this CDR3.

Assay used: immunoSEQ multiplex PCR; TCRdb lists only in-frame clones, some missing. This table has around 440,000 clones, about 74% appearing once. The J gene is TRBJ2-2, the V gene TRBV7-3; D unclear. Sequencing used PBMCs. The sequence was obtained from a woman between 40 and 50 years old in good health. Some clones in this sample may be carry-over from other donors' samples. As DNA, the CDR3 is TGCGCCAGCAGCTTAGTACCGAACACCGGGGAGCTGTTTTTT. Translated, it gives CASSLVPNTGELFF. The variable domain in full, completed from reference TRBV7-3 and TRBJ2-2, reads GAGVSQTPSNKVTEKGKYVELRCDPISGHTALYWYRQSLGQGPEFLIYFQGTGAADDSGLPNDRFFAVRPEGSVSTLKIQRTERGDSAVYLCASSLVPNTGELFFGEGSRLTVL.